These 7 T cell receptor beta chains were sequenced from one sample in a study of T cell repertoires in cytomegalovirus infection. TCRdb re-called the reads through MiXCR, storing one row per CDR3 protein. The sample has under 95,000 distinct CDR3 sequences, about half seen once; the top ten hold approximately 93%. These receptors have no identified antigens. This specimen consisted of CD8+ T cells from cultured PBMCs, obtained from culture after CMV antigen stimulation. These receptors all stem from a human donor in good health (CMV status not recorded). Some clones in this sample may be carry-over from other donors' samples.

Only one count was recorded for this clonotype. The rearrangement links TRBV28 to TRBJ2-3; D is possibly TRBD2 (5 bases). The CDR3 length is 14 residues. In germline, CDR1 is MDHEN, CDR2 SYDVKM. Between the trimmed V and J ends, which lost 5 bases and 2 bases, there was a span of 11 bases. The CDR3 DNA reads as TGTGCCAGCAGTCCCAGAGGGAACACAGATACGCAGTATTTT. It encodes CASSPRGNTDTQYF.

V and J are TRBV6-1 and TRBJ1-5, with unresolved D. CDR1 is MNHNS and CDR2 is SASEGT in the germline V gene. The length of the CDR3 is 15 residues. V lost 7 bases to trimming and J lost 9 bases, with 22 bases between them. The DNA of the CDR3 is TGTGCCAGCATCTCGTCCTACGACGGAACGTTGCCCCAGCATTTT. Its protein product is CASISSYDGTLPQHF.

J is TRBJ2-7 and V is TRBV7-8, with 8 bases fitting TRBD1. Germline values: CDR1 SGHVS, CDR2 FQNEAQ. The CDR3 covers 14 residues. The ends lost 5 bases at V and 3 bases at J; junction bases unmatched: 6. This chain's CDR3 is CASSPGQGVYEQYF. As DNA, the CDR3 is TGTGCCAGCAGCCCCGGACAGGGCGTCTACGAGCAGTACTTC. The variable domain in full, completed from reference TRBV7-8 and TRBJ2-7, reads GAGVSQSPRYKVAKRGQDVALRCDPISGHVSLFWYQQALGQGPEFLTYFQNEAQLDKSGLPSDRFFAERPEGSVSTLKIQRTQQEDSAVYLCASSPGQGVYEQYFGPGTRLTVT.

This clonotype was seen only once. The rearrangement links TRBV27 to TRBJ1-4; 7 bases align to TRBD1. The germline V gene encodes CDR1 MNHEY and CDR2 SMNVEV (reference sequence). The CDR3 loop spans 14 amino acids. The V segment lost 6 bases and the J segment 7 bases; nucleotides outside the gene matches: 8. The CDR3 DNA reads as TGTGCCAGCAGCGACGGGACAGTCGGTGAAAAACTGTTTTTT. It is translated as CASSDGTVGEKLFF.

V is TRBV7-6 and J is TRBJ2-7; no reliable D call. Germline values: CDR1 SGHVS, CDR2 FNYEAQ. The germline V and J ends were trimmed by 2 bases and 6 bases, with 8 bases remaining between them. The CDR3 loop spans 12 amino acids. CDR3 amino acids: CASSLNSREQYF. The CDR3 DNA follows: TGTGCCAGCAGCTTAAACTCTCGCGAGCAGTACTTC.

The chain uses TRBV3-1 and TRBJ2-1, with D maybe TRBD1 (5 bases). The CDR3 extends over 17 amino acids. V lost 0 bases, J lost 3 bases, and 15 bases lay in between. CDR1 is LGHDT and CDR2 is YNNKEL in the germline V gene (reference sequence). This CDR3 reads CASSQDARKGLYNEQFF. The CDR3 nucleotides are TGTGCCAGCAGCCAAGATGCTAGGAAGGGGCTCTACAATGAGCAGTTCTTC.

V gene TRBV12-3 or TRBV12-4 combines with J gene TRBJ2-7; D uncertain. The CDR3 is 13 residues long. V lost 5 bases and J lost 3, with 11 bases in between. This CDR3 is CASSLDGYYEQYF. The CDR3 DNA reads TGTGCCAGCAGTCTCGACGGTTACTACGAGCAGTACTTC.